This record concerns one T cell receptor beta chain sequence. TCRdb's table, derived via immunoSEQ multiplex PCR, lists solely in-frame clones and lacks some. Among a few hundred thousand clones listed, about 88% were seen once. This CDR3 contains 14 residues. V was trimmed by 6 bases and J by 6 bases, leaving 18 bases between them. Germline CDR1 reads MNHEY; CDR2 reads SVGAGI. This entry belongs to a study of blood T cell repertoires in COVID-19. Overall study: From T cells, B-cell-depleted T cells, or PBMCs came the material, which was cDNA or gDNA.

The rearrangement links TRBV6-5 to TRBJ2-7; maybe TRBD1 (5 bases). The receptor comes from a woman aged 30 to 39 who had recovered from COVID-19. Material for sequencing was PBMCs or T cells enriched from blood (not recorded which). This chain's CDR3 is CASRAYLSQGEQYF. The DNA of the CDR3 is TGTGCCAGCAGAGCCTATCTATCCCAGGGCGAGCAGTACTTC.